This entry lists 27 T cell receptor beta chains sequenced from one sample in a study of shared clonotypes between healthy human individuals. Naive CD8 cells, CD45RO-negative and positively selected for CCR7, excluded terminally differentiated effector memory CD45RA+ cells. Only in-frame clones appear in the TCRdb table, and some are missing; sequencing was by immunoSEQ multiplex PCR. The sample lists more than 2 million clones, over 85% occurring once. The sample consisted of naive CD8+ T cells sorted from blood. Source of these receptors: a man aged 18 to 35 in good health.

Remarks on this clone: Other DNA sequences within the sample encode an identical CDR3. The chain employs TRBV27 and TRBJ1-5; D possibly corresponds to TRBD1 (5 bases). The CDR3 runs to 14 residues. Germline CDR1 reads MNHEY; CDR2 reads SMNVEV (reference sequence). The V gene lost 6 bases and the J gene lost 4 bases, with 13 bases spanning the gap. Written as DNA, the CDR3 is TGTGCCAGCAGCTTGGGAGGGGCAAATCAGCCCCAGCATTTT. It yields the protein CASSLGGANQPQHF.

The gene calls are TRBV11-2 and TRBJ1-2; the D is unclear. The CDR3 covers 13 residues. Trimming cost V 5 bases and J 3 bases, with 10 bases left between them. Germline CDR1 and CDR2: SGHAT and FQNNGV. In DNA, the CDR3 is TGTGCCAGCAGCCTCGGGGAGGACTATGGCTACACCTTC. It encodes CASSLGEDYGYTF.

This clone was seen only once. DNA for the CDR3: TGCGCCAGCAGCCAAGATCCCAGGGTGGACTATGGCTACACCTTC. This codes for CASSQDPRVDYGYTF. This chain joins TRBV4-1 and TRBJ1-2; possibly TRBD1 for D (5 bases). The V end was cut by 0 bases, the J end by 3 bases, with 11 bases between. CDR3 size: 15 residues. CDR1 is MGHRA and CDR2 is YSYEKL in the germline V gene.

This chain joins TRBV10-2 and TRBJ1-1; 7 bases match TRBD1. The CDR3 extends over 16 amino acids. Germline V CDR1 and CDR2: WSHSY, SAAADI. Germline trimming cut 6 bases from V and 3 bases from J; bases unmatched to any gene: 13. CDR3 sequence (DNA): TGCGCCAGCAGCCCCACTACAGGGGCCGGTGACACTGAAGCTTTCTTT. This sequence encodes CASSPTTGAGDTEAFF.

This rearrangement joins TRBV27 to TRBJ1-1; weak D call: TRBD1 (6 bases). This CDR3 has 14 amino acids. Between the trimmed V and J ends, which lost 8 bases and 7 bases, there was a span of 20 bases. Germline values: CDR1 MNHEY, CDR2 SMNVEV (reference sequence). CDR3 sequence reads: CASGGDIKVGEAFF. In DNA, the CDR3 is TGTGCCAGCGGTGGGGACATAAAGGTGGGTGAAGCTTTCTTT.

The V gene is TRBV30, the J gene TRBJ2-3; D tentatively fits TRBD1 or TRBD2 (5 bases each). The V gene lost 2 bases and the J gene lost 0 bases, with 6 bases spanning the gap. The germline CDR1 and CDR2 sequences are GTSNPN and SVGIG (reference sequence). This CDR3 spans 13 amino acids. CDR3 loop: CAWSRDSTDTQYF. CDR3 bases: TGTGCCTGGAGTCGGGACAGCACAGATACGCAGTATTTT.

This sequence joins TRBV30 and TRBJ2-2, with D tentatively TRBD1 or TRBD2 (5 bases each). Trimming pared 3 bases from V and 6 bases from J, leaving 14 bases between. This CDR3 comprises 14 residues. CDR1 is GTSNPN, CDR2 SVGIG, per germline (reference sequence). As DNA, the CDR3 is TGTGCCTGGAGGGGGGTCGCTCATGCCGGGGAGCTGTTTTTT. Its translation: CAWRGVAHAGELFF.

The chain employs TRBV30 and TRBJ2-7; D unclear. The CDR3 sequence is 13 residues long. CDR1 GTSNPN and CDR2 SVGIG come from the germline V gene (reference sequence). Trimming cost V 2 bases and J 2 bases, with 10 bases left between them. CDR3 nucleotides: TGTGCCTGGAGTCTAGATAGGACCTACGAGCAGTACTTC. It encodes CAWSLDRTYEQYF.

The chain links TRBV18 to TRBJ2-7; D is uncertain. The CDR3 has 14 amino acids. The germline CDR1 and CDR2 sequences are KGHSH and LQKENI. The V end was cut by 1 base, the J end by 3 bases, with 10 bases between. DNA of the CDR3: TGTGCCAGCTCACCACTTTACGATGGCTACGAGCAGTACTTC. Translation: CASSPLYDGYEQYF.

Turning to this clone: A single base separates this from a much larger clone, so it may be a read error. The chain is built from TRBV13 and TRBJ2-7; no firm D call. With 1 base removed from V and 0 bases from J, the gap between germline ends came to 4 bases. Germline V gives CDR1 PRHDT, CDR2 FYEKMQ (reference sequence). The CDR3 runs 13 residues. The CDR3 is CASSLVPSYEQYF. In DNA, the CDR3 is TGTGCCAGCAGCTTAGTCCCCTCCTACGAGCAGTACTTC.

On this clone itself: This specimen includes other DNA sequences encoding the same CDR3. CDR3 residues: CAWSVGQGNQPQHF. The CDR3 DNA sequence: TGTGCCTGGAGTGTCGGTCAAGGCAATCAGCCCCAGCATTTT. The chain has TRBV30 and TRBJ1-5; D gene unclear. Germline V gene data show CDR1 as GTSNPN and CDR2 as SVGIG (reference sequence). V was clipped by 0 bases and J by 2 bases, with 8 bases between them. The CDR3 spans 14 residues.

In this sample, this clone turned up a few times. The chain uses TRBV30 and TRBJ2-3; D not certain. CDR3 size: 15 residues. Germline assignment: CDR1 GTSNPN and CDR2 SVGIG (reference sequence). The ends were cut back, 7 bases at V and 0 bases at J, with 17 bases in the middle. CDR3 DNA: TGTGCCTTCTTAGACCCAACGTGGAGCACAGATACGCAGTATTTT. Its protein product is CAFLDPTWSTDTQYF.

V gene TRBV6-5 combines with J gene TRBJ2-1; no clear D gene. V lost 2 bases to trimming and J lost 0 bases, with 8 bases between them. Germline CDR1 MNHEY, CDR2 SVGAGI. The CDR3 has 15 residues. This CDR3 reads CASSYDISSYNEQFF. CDR3 coding DNA: TGTGCCAGCAGTTACGACATCAGCTCCTACAATGAGCAGTTCTTC.

This chain joins TRBV27 and TRBJ2-7; the D is unclear. Germline loops: CDR1 MNHEY, CDR2 SMNVEV (reference sequence). The CDR3 extends over 13 amino acids. The ends were cut back, 5 bases at V and 9 bases at J, with 17 bases in the middle. The CDR3 here is CASSTLINPGQYF. The CDR3 region has the DNA TGTGCCAGCAGTACCTTAATCAATCCCGGGCAGTACTTC.

The sample holds one count of this clone. In nucleotides, the CDR3 is TGTGCCAGCAGTTTAGGGGGCAGCAATTCACCCCTCCACTTT. The encoded protein is CASSLGGSNSPLHF. The genes are TRBV6-5 and TRBJ1-6; 7 nucleotides agree with TRBD1. J lost 7 bases, V lost 4 bases, and 4 bases had no gene match. Germline loops: CDR1 MNHEY, CDR2 SVGAGI. This CDR3 has 14 residues.

This rearrangement joins TRBV5-8 to TRBJ2-2; D is unclear. CDR1 is SGHTS, CDR2 YDEGEE, per germline. This CDR3 has 14 residues. Trimming stripped 6 bases from V and 1 base from J, with 10 bases between. CDR3 bases: TGTGCCAGCATCTCCATCTGGAACACCGGGGAGCTGTTTTTT. Amino acid sequence: CASISIWNTGELFF.

The chain employs TRBV4-3 and TRBJ1-1; D not resolved. The germline V gene has CDR1 LGHNA and CDR2 YSLEER. This CDR3 spans 17 amino acids. Between the trimmed V and J ends, which lost 0 bases and 0 bases, there was a span of 14 bases. The CDR3 loop reads CASSQDLLIQVNTEAFF. CDR3 sequence (DNA): TGCGCCAGCAGCCAAGATCTCTTAATCCAGGTGAACACTGAAGCTTTCTTT.

The V gene is TRBV19, the J gene TRBJ2-2; 8 bases are shared with TRBD2. In germline, CDR1 is LNHDA, CDR2 SQIVND (reference sequence). With 4 bases clipped from V and 1 base from J, the junction kept 11 bases outside the gene matches. The CDR3 covers 18 residues. The CDR3 DNA reads TGTGCCAGTAGTACCCCCTTTACTAGCGGAGGGAACACCGGGGAGCTGTTTTTT. Its protein is CASSTPFTSGGNTGELFF.

The V and J genes are TRBV6-5 and TRBJ2-1; 8 nucleotides align to TRBD2. Germline V CDR1 and CDR2: MNHEY, SVGAGI. CDR3 length: 16 residues. V dropped 3 bases and J dropped 7; count of bases not matched to a gene: 11. The CDR3 is CASSYLPLAGINEQFF. Here the CDR3 DNA reads TGTGCCAGCAGTTATTTACCCCTAGCGGGTATTAATGAGCAGTTCTTC.

The CDR3 DNA follows: TGTGCCAGCAGCCGGATCCTAGTTTTCGGACTCGCGCAAGAGACCCAGTACTTC. Translated, it gives CASSRILVFGLAQETQYF. The rearrangement joins TRBV27 to TRBJ2-5, with D possibly TRBD2 on 5 matching bases. This CDR3 spans 18 amino acids. V was clipped by 6 bases and J by 2 bases, with 25 bases between them. CDR1 MNHEY and CDR2 SMNVEV come from the germline V gene (reference sequence).

V usage is TRBV10-1 and J usage is TRBJ2-3; TRBD2 agrees at 14 bases. The trim removed 7 bases at V and 4 bases at J, leaving 7 bases unmatched. The CDR3 extends over 16 amino acids. Germline-derived CDR1 and CDR2 are WNHNN and SYGVQD (reference sequence). CDR3 loop: CASMEGLAGVPDTQYF. The CDR3 DNA is TGCGCCAGCATGGAGGGACTAGCGGGAGTGCCAGATACGCAGTATTTT.

This chain links TRBV6-1 with TRBJ2-7, with D uncertain. There are 14 residues in the CDR3. Trimming removed 2 bases from V and 3 bases from J, with 11 bases in between. From germline, CDR1 is MNHNS and CDR2 SASEGT. CDR3 sequence: CASSEFGRDYEQYF. The CDR3 nucleotides read TGTGCCAGCAGTGAATTTGGCAGAGACTACGAGCAGTACTTC.

This clone was recorded only once. The V gene is TRBV9, the J gene TRBJ2-7, with 8 bases matching TRBD1. This CDR3 is built from 18 residues. CDR1 and CDR2 (germline): SGDLS, YYNGEE. V gave up 3 bases and J gave up 6 bases; unmatched junction bases: 20. CDR3 region: CASSESSVTGQASREQYF. CDR3 nucleotide sequence: TGTGCCAGCAGCGAGTCGTCCGTTACGGGACAGGCCTCCCGCGAGCAGTACTTC.

The chain links TRBV6-1 to TRBJ1-5, with 9 bases that match TRBD1. Germline CDR1 MNHNS, CDR2 SASEGT. The V gene end was trimmed by 4 bases and the J gene end by 1 base; junction bases not matched to a gene: 2. The CDR3 contains 15 residues. CDR3 DNA sequence: TGTGCCAGCAGTGGGGACAGGGAAAGCAATCAGCCCCAGCATTTT. This translates into CASSGDRESNQPQHF.

The rearrangement uses TRBV1 and TRBJ2-7; the D call TRBD2 from the table was never checked on the DNA. TRBV1 is deemed a pseudogene. CDR3 length: 16 amino acids. The CDR3 loop is CTSSRAWREQGGEQYF. The CDR3, as DNA: TGCACCAGCAGCCGAGCTTGGCGGGAACAAGGTGGCGAGCAGTACTTC.

The chain uses TRBV4-3 and TRBJ1-1, with D perhaps TRBD1 (6 bases). Trimming shortened V by 4 bases and J by 1 base, and 13 bases separated the two germline ends. Per the germline V gene, CDR1 is LGHNA and CDR2 is YSLEER. This CDR3 spans 15 amino acids. DNA for the CDR3: TGCGCCAGCAGCCCAGGGGTAATCACGAACACTGAAGCTTTCTTT. As protein: CASSPGVITNTEAFF.

This chain links TRBV7-8 with TRBJ2-3, with a possible D match to TRBD2 (6 bases). The ends were cut back, 0 bases at V and 0 bases at J, with 10 bases in the middle. This CDR3 contains 16 residues. Germline V lookup: CDR1 SGHVS, CDR2 FQNEAQ. CDR3 DNA: TGTGCCAGCAGCTTAGCGGGCGGGACTAGCACAGATACGCAGTATTTT. Translating gives CASSLAGGTSTDTQYF.